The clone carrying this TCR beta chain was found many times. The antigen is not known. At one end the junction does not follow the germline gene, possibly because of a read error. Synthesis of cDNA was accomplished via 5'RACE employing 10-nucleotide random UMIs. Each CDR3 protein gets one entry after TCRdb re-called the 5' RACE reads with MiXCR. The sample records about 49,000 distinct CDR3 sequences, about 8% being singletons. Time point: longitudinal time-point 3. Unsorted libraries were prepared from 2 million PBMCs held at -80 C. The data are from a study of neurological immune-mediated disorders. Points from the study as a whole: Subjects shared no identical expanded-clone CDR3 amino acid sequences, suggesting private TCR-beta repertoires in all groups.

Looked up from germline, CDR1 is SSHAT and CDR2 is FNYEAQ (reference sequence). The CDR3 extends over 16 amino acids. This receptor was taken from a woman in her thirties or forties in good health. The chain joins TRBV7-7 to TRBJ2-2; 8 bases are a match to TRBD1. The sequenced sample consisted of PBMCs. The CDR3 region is CASSSSRGLGTGELFF. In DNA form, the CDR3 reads TGTGCTAGCAGCTCCTCCAGGGGGCTCGGCACCGGGGAGCTGTTTTTT.